One and the same sample provided the 15 T cell receptor beta chains below, sequenced in a study of beta chain features in type 1 diabetes. Study-wide results and caveats: Patients with Type 1 diabetes showed moderately but significantly shorter TCRB CDR3s in all four CD4+ subsets.

No antigen has been assigned to these receptors. Expressed TCRB transcripts were sequenced after all isolated RNA was converted to cDNA. Repertoires were generated with immunoSEQ multiplex PCR, while TCRdb's copy carries only in-frame clones and drops some. The table shows 300,000 to 400,000 clones, with over 8.5% occurring only once. Sequenced: central memory CD4+ T cells from blood. The receptors come from a man between 25 and 39 years old with type 1 diabetes.

The table lists this clone with a few counts. The rearrangement joins TRBV28 to TRBJ2-7; D call uncertain. The V end was cut by 6 bases, the J end by 3 bases, with 12 bases between. The CDR3 covers 13 residues. The germline V gene has CDR1 MDHEN and CDR2 SYDVKM. The CDR3 DNA reads TGTGCCAGCAGAAAGGGCGGAAGCTACGAGCAGTACTTC. Translated: CASRKGGSYEQYF.

The chain employs TRBV28 and TRBJ2-3; no definite D call. The ends were cut back, 5 bases at V and 6 bases at J, with 12 bases in the middle. Germline CDR1 is MDHEN and CDR2 is SYDVKM. This CDR3 has 13 amino acids. The CDR3 is CASSPRPRDTQYF. Here the CDR3 DNA reads TGTGCCAGCAGTCCCCGACCCAGGGATACGCAGTATTTT.

The chain carries TRBV2 and TRBJ2-5; D gene unclear. The V gene lost 8 bases and the J gene lost 3 bases, with 7 bases spanning the gap. CDR1 is SNHLY and CDR2 is FYNNEI in the germline V gene. The CDR3 length is 11 residues. The CDR3 nucleotides read TGTGCCAGCCGACGAGAAGAGACCCAGTACTTC. This encodes CASRREETQYF.

This clone occurred a few times. The genes are TRBV4-3 and TRBJ2-7, with no clear D. The CDR3 is made up of 16 amino acids. The V and J ends lost 1 base and 0 bases respectively, with 13 bases between them. CDR1 and CDR2 (germline): LGHNA, YSLEER. The CDR3 bases are TGCGCCAGCAGCCAAGTCCCGAGAGAAAGCTCCTACGAGCAGTACTTC. Its translation is CASSQVPRESSYEQYF.

Notes on this clone: This specimen includes other DNA sequences encoding the same CDR3. The gene calls are TRBV7-2 and TRBJ2-1; the D gene is possibly TRBD2 (5 bases). Trimming shortened V by 5 bases and J by 0 bases, and 11 bases separated the two germline ends. Germline-derived CDR1 and CDR2 are SGHTA and FQGNSA. The CDR3 is made up of 15 amino acids. CDR3 sequence: CASSPSGSSYNEQFF. CDR3 sequence (DNA): TGTGCCAGCAGCCCGAGCGGCAGCTCCTACAATGAGCAGTTCTTC.

Comments on this clone: The same CDR3 also results from other DNA sequences found in this sample. This chain joins TRBV5-6 and TRBJ2-5; D may be TRBD1 (6 bases). This CDR3 is 13 amino acids long. With 4 bases removed from V and 4 bases from J, the gap between germline ends came to 11 bases. Germline CDR1 SGHDT, CDR2 YYEEEE. CDR3 residues: CASSLRGLETQYF. The CDR3 nucleotides read TGTGCCAGCAGCCTCAGGGGCCTAGAGACCCAGTACTTC.

Remarks on this clone: Sequence at one end of the junction differs from germline and may be a read error. At the DNA level, this CDR3 is encoded by other sequences in the same sample as well. The chain is built from TRBV28 and TRBJ1-1; 9 nucleotides line up with TRBD1. Germline lookup yields CDR1 MDHEN and CDR2 SYDVKM. CDR3 length: 14 residues. CDR3 loop: CASTPGQGWTEAFF. Here the CDR3 DNA reads TGTGCCAGCACCCCAGGACAGGGGTGGACTGAAGCTTTCTTC.

This clone was counted between two and nine times. V gene TRBV19 combines with J gene TRBJ2-5, with no clear D. V was trimmed by 7 bases and J by 5 bases, leaving 14 bases between them. This CDR3 is built from 13 residues. Germline assignment: CDR1 LNHDA and CDR2 SQIVND (reference sequence). The CDR3 is CASTISLWETQYF. The CDR3 region has the DNA TGTGCCAGTACCATAAGTCTGTGGGAGACCCAGTACTTC.

This sequence joins TRBV30 and TRBJ1-4; maybe TRBD1 (6 bases). Trimming stripped 7 bases from V and 8 bases from J, with 20 bases between. This CDR3 has 14 amino acids. Germline V gene data show CDR1 as GTSNPN and CDR2 as SVGIG (reference sequence). CDR3 residues: CAFSMAGGWEKLFF. The CDR3 nucleotides read TGTGCCTTTTCAATGGCGGGGGGCTGGGAAAAACTGTTTTTT.

This clone appeared a few times. The chain uses TRBV15 and TRBJ2-2; 8 positions agree with TRBD1. Germline CDR1 reads LNHNV; CDR2 reads YYDKDF (reference sequence). This CDR3 has 14 residues. With 3 bases clipped from V and 6 bases from J, the junction kept 3 bases outside the gene matches. The CDR3 is CATSSPQGAGELFF. The DNA of the CDR3 is TGTGCCACCAGCAGTCCACAGGGGGCCGGGGAGCTGTTTTTT.

This chain connects TRBV27 to TRBJ2-7; D not resolved. Germline V gives CDR1 MNHEY, CDR2 SMNVEV (reference sequence). The CDR3 length is 15 residues. V was clipped by 5 bases and J by 0 bases, with 14 bases between them. The CDR3 sequence is CASSARRHDSYEQYF. The CDR3 DNA follows: TGTGCCAGCAGTGCTCGGCGGCATGACTCCTACGAGCAGTACTTC.

The chain recombines TRBV6-5 with TRBJ2-5, with D possibly being TRBD2 (5 bases). Looked up from germline, CDR1 is MNHEY and CDR2 is SVGAGI. Between the trimmed V and J ends, which lost 6 bases and 2 bases, there was a span of 16 bases. The CDR3 is made up of 15 amino acids. The CDR3 sequence is CASRNRQRGQETQYF. The CDR3 region has the DNA TGTGCCAGCAGAAACCGACAACGCGGGCAAGAGACCCAGTACTTC.

This clone has a handful of counts. The genes are TRBV7-9 and TRBJ2-3; D possibly corresponds to TRBD2 (6 bases). CDR3 size: 15 residues. In germline, CDR1 is SEHNR, CDR2 FQNEAQ (reference sequence). The ends were cut back, 8 bases at V and 4 bases at J, with 19 bases in the middle. In nucleotides, the CDR3 is TGTGCCAGCGTAATAGGGACTCTTGAAGCAGATACGCAGTATTTT. It codes for CASVIGTLEADTQYF.

This clone was counted a few times. This chain links TRBV20-1 with TRBJ2-4, with D hard to call. Germline CDR1 DFQATT, CDR2 SNEGSKA (reference sequence). V lost 5 bases and J lost 9, with 8 bases in between. The CDR3 totals 10 residues. In DNA form, the CDR3 reads TGCAGTGCTCCTAAGGGCATTCAGTACTTC. As protein: CSAPKGIQYF.

This clone was seen more than once but under ten times. The same CDR3 can be traced to other DNA sequences in this sample. The rearrangement links TRBV18 to TRBJ2-1; 14 positions match TRBD2. The CDR3 extends over 15 amino acids. V was clipped by 4 bases and J by 9 bases; unmatched bases: 5. Germline CDR1 reads KGHSH; CDR2 reads LQKENI. CDR3 sequence: CASSLGTSGSREQFF. The CDR3 nucleotides are TGTGCCAGCTCACTAGGGACTAGCGGGAGCCGTGAGCAGTTCTTC. Combining the CDR3 with reference TRBV18 and TRBJ2-1 gives the whole variable domain NAGVMQNPRHLVRRRGQEARLRCSPMKGHSHVYWYRQLPEEGLKFMVYLQKENIIDESGMPKERFSAEFPKEGPSILRIQQVVRGDSAAYFCASSLGTSGSREQFFGPGTRLTVL.